Following are 30 T cell receptor beta chains from one sample sequenced in a study of technical replicates of blood from several donors. This table comes from immunoSEQ multiplex PCR, and its TCRdb copy is limited to in-frame clones, with some not included. The sample comprises roughly 76,000 clones, 94% of which are singletons, and about 0.4% rests with the top ten. The sample was T cells isolated from PBMCs. The receptors shown here come from a human donor in good health.

The chain carries TRBV5-6 and TRBJ2-2; D is unclear. Trimming left V 5 bases short and J 5 bases short, with 10 bases between. CDR1 is SGHDT, CDR2 YYEEEE, per germline. The CDR3 spans 13 residues. The CDR3 here is CASSYSPTGELFF. CDR3 in DNA: TGTGCCAGCAGTTACAGCCCTACCGGGGAGCTGTTTTTT. Looking up the rest from reference TRBV5-6 and TRBJ2-2 gives the full variable domain: DAGVTQSPTHLIKTRGQQVTLRCSPKSGHDTVSWYQQALGQGPQFIFQYYEEEERQRGNFPDRFSGHQFPNYSSELNVNALLLGDSALYLCASSYSPTGELFFGEGSRLTVL.

The chain has TRBV19 and TRBJ1-4; 7 bases agree with TRBD1. Trimming at V came to 7 bases and at J to 8 bases, leaving 7 bases not matched to a gene. The CDR3 has 13 amino acids. Germline V gives CDR1 LNHDA, CDR2 SQIVND (reference sequence). The CDR3 DNA reads TGTGCCAGTACCACAGGGGTTGGGGAAAAACTGTTTTTT. Translation: CASTTGVGEKLFF.

The chain recombines TRBV15 with TRBJ1-5, with no clear D. V lost 2 bases and J lost 0, with 8 bases in between. CDR1 is LNHNV, CDR2 YYDKDF, per germline (reference sequence). There are 15 residues in the CDR3. CDR3 nucleotide sequence: TGTGCCACCAGCAGAACGGAGTATAGCAATCAGCCCCAGCATTTT. It encodes CATSRTEYSNQPQHF.

A remark on this clone: The junction and the germline gene differ at one end; a read error may be behind it. The chain joins TRBV6-1 to TRBJ1-1; D uncertain. This CDR3 has 12 amino acids. Germline loops: CDR1 MNHNS, CDR2 SASEGT. The CDR3 loop reads CASSEGPTEAFF. The CDR3 DNA follows: TGTGCCAGCAGCGAAGGGCCGACTGAAGCTTTCTTT.

The chain links TRBV5-1 to TRBJ1-1, with D unclear. With 6 bases removed from V and 1 base from J, the gap between germline ends came to 10 bases. This CDR3 is 13 amino acids long. Looked up from germline, CDR1 is SGHRS and CDR2 is YFSETQ. This chain's CDR3 is CASMVQENTEAFF. The CDR3, as DNA: TGCGCCAGCATGGTGCAGGAGAACACTGAAGCTTTCTTT.

The chain employs TRBV7-3 and TRBJ2-1; 11 positions agree with TRBD2. Germline assignment: CDR1 SGHTA and CDR2 FQGTGA. V dropped 1 base and J dropped 9; count of bases not matched to a gene: 5. The length of the CDR3 is 15 residues. CDR3 nucleotides: TGTGCCAGCAGCTTAATGGTAGCGGGAGGGGGTGAGCAGTTCTTC. Its protein is CASSLMVAGGGEQFF.

CDR3 nucleotides: TGCGCCAGCAGTGACGGGACTAGCGGGTCGAATGAGCAGTTCTTC. Translation: CASSDGTSGSNEQFF. V is TRBV10-2 and J is TRBJ2-1, with 12 bases that match TRBD2. Germline V lookup: CDR1 WSHSY, CDR2 SAAADI. This CDR3 is 15 amino acids long. Losses at the gene ends were 3 bases for V and 7 bases for J; bases not matched to a gene: 4.

The CDR3 DNA is TGTGCCAGCAGTGAAGAGGGGGAGAACACTGAAGCTTTCTTT. Protein: CASSEEGENTEAFF. The chain is built from TRBV2 and TRBJ1-1, with a possible D match to TRBD1 (6 bases). Germline CDR1 is SNHLY and CDR2 is FYNNEI. The CDR3 sequence is 14 residues long. V was trimmed by 1 base and J by 1 base, leaving 7 bases between them. Supplemented by reference TRBV2 and TRBJ1-1, the full variable domain reads EPEVTQTPSHQVTQMGQEVILRCVPISNHLYFYWYRQILGQKVEFLVSFYNNEISEKSEIFDDQFSVERPDGSNFTLKIRSTKLEDSAMYFCASSEEGENTEAFFGQGTRLTVV.

The V gene is TRBV5-1, the J gene TRBJ1-1; D gene unclear. Per the germline V gene, CDR1 is SGHRS and CDR2 is YFSETQ. CDR3 size: 14 residues. V dropped 3 bases and J dropped 0 bases, with 9 bases sitting between them. CDR3 region: CASSYSTLNTEAFF. The CDR3 DNA reads as TGCGCCAGCAGCTACTCGACACTGAACACTGAAGCTTTCTTT.

The chain joins TRBV9 to TRBJ1-1, with D maybe TRBD1 (5 bases). Trimming shortened V by 0 bases and J by 6 bases, and 9 bases separated the two germline ends. CDR3 length equals 13 residues. Looked up from germline, CDR1 is SGDLS and CDR2 is YYNGEE. In nucleotides, the CDR3 is TGTGCCAGCAGCGTAGTGGAGGGGCCTGAAGCTTTCTTT. As protein: CASSVVEGPEAFF.

This clone was detected once. This rearrangement joins TRBV6-1 to TRBJ1-3; D is possibly TRBD1 (5 bases). V was cut by 0 bases and J by 2 bases, with 14 bases left in between. Germline-derived CDR1 and CDR2 are MNHNS and SASEGT. The CDR3 extends over 17 amino acids. As DNA, the CDR3 is TGTGCCAGCAGTGAAGCCTTCGTCGGGGGACCTGGAAACACCATATATTTT. Its protein product is CASSEAFVGGPGNTIYF.

This chain links TRBV27 with TRBJ1-1; 8 bases are a match to TRBD1. V lost 3 bases and J lost 10; bases outside the gene matches: 4. The germline V gene encodes CDR1 MNHEY and CDR2 SMNVEV (reference sequence). The CDR3 has 12 amino acids. The CDR3 sequence is CASSLDRAVAFF. The CDR3 DNA follows: TGTGCCAGCAGTTTGGACAGGGCAGTAGCTTTCTTT.

This rearrangement joins TRBV7-3 to TRBJ1-1; maybe TRBD1 (6 bases). The CDR3 has 13 amino acids. Trimming cost V 8 bases and J 1 base, with 11 bases left between them. In germline, CDR1 is SGHTA, CDR2 FQGTGA. CDR3 region: CASSRGGNTEAFF. In DNA form, the CDR3 reads TGTGCCAGCTCAAGGGGGGGGAACACTGAAGCTTTCTTT. Full variable domain (rest looked up from reference TRBV7-3 and TRBJ1-1): GAGVSQTPSNKVTEKGKYVELRCDPISGHTALYWYRQSLGQGPEFLIYFQGTGAADDSGLPNDRFFAVRPEGSVSTLKIQRTERGDSAVYLCASSRGGNTEAFFGQGTRLTVV.

This clone was found once. This chain connects TRBV4-2 to TRBJ2-3; TRBD1 aligns across 8 bases. J gave up 5 bases and V 1 base, and 2 bases lay outside the gene matches. Per germline, CDR1 LGHNA and CDR2 YNFKEQ. This CDR3 is 14 amino acids long. CDR3 loop: CASSQATGGDTQYF. In nucleotides, the CDR3 is TGTGCCAGCAGCCAAGCTACAGGGGGAGATACGCAGTATTTT.

This CDR3 reads CASSEGQGNYEQYF. Written as DNA, the CDR3 is TGTGCCAGCAGTGAGGGACAGGGGAACTACGAGCAGTACTTC. This chain connects TRBV9 to TRBJ2-7; 10 bases align to TRBD1. The CDR3 consists of 14 residues. Germline loops: CDR1 SGDLS, CDR2 YYNGEE. V trimming: 5 bases; J trimming: 3 bases; junction bases outside the gene matches: 5.

The chain links TRBV5-6 to TRBJ2-2; D remains unclear. This CDR3 spans 14 amino acids. Germline V lookup: CDR1 SGHDT, CDR2 YYEEEE. The V gene lost 3 bases and the J gene lost 6 bases, with 12 bases spanning the gap. CDR3 sequence (DNA): TGTGCCAGCAGCTACGGGTTGCCCGCCGGGGAGCTGTTTTTT. This gives the protein CASSYGLPAGELFF.

The V and J genes are TRBV7-6 and TRBJ2-3, with TRBD2 matching 13 bases. The CDR3 is 17 residues long. V trimming: 4 bases; J trimming: 4 bases; junction bases outside the gene matches: 8. CDR1 is SGHVS and CDR2 is FNYEAQ in the germline V gene. Written as DNA, the CDR3 is TGTGCCAGCAGCTCATGGACTAGCGGGAGTGGACCAGATACGCAGTATTTT. Translated, it gives CASSSWTSGSGPDTQYF.

This chain joins TRBV7-2 and TRBJ2-2; 8 bases are a match to TRBD2. The V and J ends lost 6 bases and 5 bases, in that order; junction bases with no gene match: 8. Germline values: CDR1 SGHTA, CDR2 FQGNSA. The CDR3 totals 15 residues. The CDR3 nucleotides read TGTGCCAGCAGTTACCTAGCGGGCGATACCGGGGAGCTGTTTTTT. As protein: CASSYLAGDTGELFF. The full variable domain, rest sourced from reference TRBV7-2 and TRBJ2-2, is GAGVSQSPSNKVTEKGKDVELRCDPISGHTALYWYRQSLGQGLEFLIYFQGNSAPDKSGLPSDRFSAERTGGSVSTLTIQRTQQEDSAVYLCASSYLAGDTGELFFGEGSRLTVL.

The chain recombines TRBV30 with TRBJ2-7; TRBD1 is a possible D gene (5 bases). V was pared by 2 bases and J by 3 bases, with 14 bases between. The germline V gene has CDR1 GTSNPN and CDR2 SVGIG (reference sequence). There are 14 residues in the CDR3. The CDR3 region has the DNA TGTGCCTGGAGTATAGACCACCAGGGCTACGAGCAGTACTTC. It translates to CAWSIDHQGYEQYF.

The rearrangement links TRBV10-3 to TRBJ2-3; TRBD2 matches at 8 bases. The trim removed 9 bases at V and 2 bases at J, leaving 7 bases unmatched. There are 14 residues in the CDR3. Germline V lookup: CDR1 ENHRY, CDR2 SYGVKD. The CDR3 region is CAMRSGTYTDTQYF. Here the CDR3 DNA reads TGTGCCATGCGTAGCGGGACGTACACAGATACGCAGTATTTT.

The table lists this clone with a count of one. The chain carries TRBV9 and TRBJ2-2, with D possibly TRBD2 on 6 matching bases. This CDR3 has 15 residues. Germline loops: CDR1 SGDLS, CDR2 YYNGEE. With 3 bases removed from V and 5 bases from J, the gap between germline ends came to 14 bases. CDR3 sequence (DNA): TGTGCCAGCAGCGCGTACCAGGGAGGTACCGGGGAGCTGTTTTTT. Its translation: CASSAYQGGTGELFF.

This chain connects TRBV28 to TRBJ1-5; no clear D gene. Per the germline V gene, CDR1 is MDHEN and CDR2 is SYDVKM. This CDR3 spans 16 amino acids. Trimming cost V 1 base and J 0 bases, with 10 bases left between them. CDR3 amino acids: CASSLYSGYSNQPQHF. As DNA, the CDR3 is TGTGCCAGCAGTTTATATTCCGGGTATAGCAATCAGCCCCAGCATTTT.

V and J are TRBV11-3 and TRBJ2-3; TRBD2 matches at 8 bases. The CDR3 totals 16 residues. The V segment lost 2 bases and the J segment 2 bases; nucleotides outside the gene matches: 6. CDR1 and CDR2 (germline): SGHNT, YENEEA. DNA for the CDR3: TGTGCCAGCAGCTTACACTGGCGGGAGGTCACAGATACGCAGTATTTT. The encoded protein is CASSLHWREVTDTQYF.

This chain uses TRBV27 with TRBJ2-1; no firm D call. The CDR3 is 16 amino acids. The germline V gene encodes CDR1 MNHEY and CDR2 SMNVEV (reference sequence). Trimming removed 5 bases at V and 7 bases at J, with 21 bases between. The CDR3 here is CASSLTRFEVGNEQFF. Written as DNA, the CDR3 is TGTGCCAGCAGTCTAACGCGCTTCGAGGTCGGGAATGAGCAGTTCTTC.

The chain employs TRBV6-1 and TRBJ2-7, with 8 bases matching TRBD1. CDR3 length: 13 amino acids. Germline loops: CDR1 MNHNS, CDR2 SASEGT. J was trimmed by 2 bases and V by 6 bases; bases with no gene match: 3. The CDR3 region is CASSWGQAYEQYF. In DNA form, the CDR3 reads TGTGCCAGCAGCTGGGGACAGGCCTACGAGCAGTACTTC.

V gene TRBV10-3 combines with J gene TRBJ2-5; 8 nucleotides line up with TRBD2. Germline CDR1 ENHRY, CDR2 SYGVKD. Unmatched junction bases numbered 10, after V lost 2 bases and J lost 5 bases. The CDR3 loop spans 16 amino acids. The CDR3 DNA reads as TGTGCCATCAGTGAGGGGACGGGAGGGCTTATGGAGACCCAGTACTTC. Its translation: CAISEGTGGLMETQYF.

The rearrangement joins TRBV30 to TRBJ2-3, with TRBD1 matching 7 bases. The CDR3 contains 15 residues. Losses at the gene ends were 2 bases for V and 1 base for J; bases not matched to a gene: 6. Germline V gives CDR1 GTSNPN, CDR2 SVGIG (reference sequence). CDR3 loop: CAWSLSGTGTDTQYF. The CDR3 coding sequence is TGTGCCTGGAGTTTATCCGGGACAGGCACAGATACGCAGTATTTT.

The chain links TRBV13 to TRBJ2-5; D uncertain. CDR3 length equals 13 residues. Between the trimmed V and J ends, which lost 0 bases and 4 bases, there was a span of 6 bases. Germline V lookup: CDR1 PRHDT, CDR2 FYEKMQ (reference sequence). CDR3 region: CASSLGVPETQYF. The CDR3 DNA follows: TGTGCCAGCAGCTTAGGCGTCCCAGAGACCCAGTACTTC.

The rearrangement uses TRBV11-2 and TRBJ2-7; TRBD1 might be the D (6 bases). V lost 5 bases and J lost 3, with 11 bases in between. The CDR3 covers 13 residues. The germline gives CDR1 SGHAT, CDR2 FQNNGV. CDR3 region: CASSRDTFYEQYF. The CDR3 DNA is TGTGCCAGCAGCAGGGACACCTTCTACGAGCAGTACTTC.

The rearrangement joins TRBV6-1 to TRBJ1-1, with D maybe TRBD1 (6 bases). Germline-derived CDR1 and CDR2 are MNHNS and SASEGT. Deletions cut 6 bases from V and 4 bases from J, with 12 bases between. CDR3 size: 13 residues. The CDR3 DNA reads as TGTGCCAGCAGCATTGACAGGACCACTGAAGCTTTCTTT. It is translated as CASSIDRTTEAFF.